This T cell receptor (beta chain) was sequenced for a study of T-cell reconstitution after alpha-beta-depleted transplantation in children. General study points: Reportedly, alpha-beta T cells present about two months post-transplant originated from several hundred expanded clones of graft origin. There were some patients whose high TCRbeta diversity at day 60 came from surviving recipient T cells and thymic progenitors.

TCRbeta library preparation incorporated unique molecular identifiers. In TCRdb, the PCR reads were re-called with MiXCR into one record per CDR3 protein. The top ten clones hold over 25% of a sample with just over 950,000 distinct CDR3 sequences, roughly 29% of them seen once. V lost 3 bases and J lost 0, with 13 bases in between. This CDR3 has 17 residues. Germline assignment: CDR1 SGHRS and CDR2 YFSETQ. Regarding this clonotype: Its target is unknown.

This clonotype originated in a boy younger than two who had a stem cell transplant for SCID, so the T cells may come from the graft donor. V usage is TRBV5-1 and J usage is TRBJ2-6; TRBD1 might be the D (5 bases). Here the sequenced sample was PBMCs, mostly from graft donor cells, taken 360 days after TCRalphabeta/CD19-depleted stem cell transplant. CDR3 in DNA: TGCGCCAGCAGCTCCTTTGCAGGGATCTCTGGGGCCAACGTCCTGACTTTC. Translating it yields CASSSFAGISGANVLTF.